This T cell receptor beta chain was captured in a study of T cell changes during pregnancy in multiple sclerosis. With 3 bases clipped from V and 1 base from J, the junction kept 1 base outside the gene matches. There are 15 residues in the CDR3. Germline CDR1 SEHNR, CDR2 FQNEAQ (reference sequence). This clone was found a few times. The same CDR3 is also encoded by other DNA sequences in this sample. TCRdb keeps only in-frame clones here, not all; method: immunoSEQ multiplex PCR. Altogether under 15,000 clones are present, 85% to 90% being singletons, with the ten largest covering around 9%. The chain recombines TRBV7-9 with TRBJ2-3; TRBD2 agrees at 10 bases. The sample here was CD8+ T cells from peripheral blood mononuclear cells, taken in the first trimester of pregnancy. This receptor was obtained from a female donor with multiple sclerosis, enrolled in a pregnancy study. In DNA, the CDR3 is TGTGCCAGCAGCTTGCTAGCGGGGGGCACAGATACGCAGTATTTT. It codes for CASSLLAGGTDTQYF.